The T cell receptor (beta chain) described here comes from a study of control samples from healthy donors and cancer patients. CDR1 and CDR2 from the germline V gene are SGHRS and YFSETQ. CDR3 length equals 14 residues. Trimming cost V 5 bases and J 5 bases; bases outside gene matches: 9. This clone has a single count. The data were produced by immunoSEQ multiplex PCR, yet TCRdb's version contains in-frame clones alone and is incomplete. Found here are 100,000 to 150,000 clones, almost 95% of them singletons; the top ten hold over 0.5%. Input material: PBMCs. This sequence was found in an elderly man with head and neck cancer. The J gene is TRBJ1-1, the V gene TRBV5-1; TRBD1 matches at 7 bases. As DNA, the CDR3 is TGCGCCAGCAGTGGCCAGGGGGAAGGAACTGAAGCTTTCTTT. Protein: CASSGQGEGTEAFF.